A few counts support the clone carrying this TCR beta chain. Its specificity is unknown. The CDR3 consists of 14 residues. Trimming removed 10 bases from V and 7 bases from J; junction bases left unmatched: 11. Germline V gene lookup returns CDR1 MDHEN and CDR2 SYDVKM. This specimen comes from a study of cytomegalovirus exposure and HLA in healthy donors. Study-level points and caveats: An analysis that came later showed most CMV-associated TCR beta chains appearing HLA-restricted. Testing in vitro showed three CMV-associated chains specific for CMV antigens.

PCR involved 60 Vbeta and 13 Jbeta primers. Only in-frame clones appear in the TCRdb table, and some are missing; sequencing was by immunoSEQ multiplex PCR. In the table there are around 200,000 clones, over 70% of which are singletons. The receptor was isolated from a woman younger than 45 in good health and CMV-seropositive. The chain carries TRBV28 and TRBJ1-2; TRBD1 matches at 11 bases. Sequences were obtained from PBMCs. CDR3 bases: TGTGCCACCCTATGGGGACAGGGGGTGGGTGGCTACACCTTC. Translation gives CATLWGQGVGGYTF.